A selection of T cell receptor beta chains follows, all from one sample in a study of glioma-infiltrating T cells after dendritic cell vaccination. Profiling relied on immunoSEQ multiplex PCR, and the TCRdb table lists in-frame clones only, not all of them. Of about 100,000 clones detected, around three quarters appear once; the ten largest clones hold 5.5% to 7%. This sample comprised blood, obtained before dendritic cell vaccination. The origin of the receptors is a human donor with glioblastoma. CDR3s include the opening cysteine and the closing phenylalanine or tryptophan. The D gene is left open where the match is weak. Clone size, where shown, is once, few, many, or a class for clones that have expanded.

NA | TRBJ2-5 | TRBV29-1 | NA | TGCAGCGTTGTAACAGCTCGAACCCAAGAGACCCAGTACTTC | CSVVTARTQETQYF
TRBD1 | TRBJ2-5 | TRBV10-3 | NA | TGTGCCATCAGAGCGGGACAGGGTGGAGAGACCCAGTACTTC | CAIRAGQGGETQYF
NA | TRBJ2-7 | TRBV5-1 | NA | TGCGCCAGCAGCGACACCGACGCGGGCGAGCAGTACTTC | CASSDTDAGEQYF
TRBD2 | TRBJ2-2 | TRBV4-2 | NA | TGTGCCAGCAGCCAAGATTATGGGACTAGCGGGAGGGCCGGGGAGCTGTTTTTT | CASSQDYGTSGRAGELFF
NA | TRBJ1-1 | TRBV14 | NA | TGTGCCAGCAGCCCCCAAATAGGACAGATTGAAGCTTTCTTT | CASSPQIGQIEAFF
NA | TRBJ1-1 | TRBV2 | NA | TGTGCCAGCAGTGAAACGACAGGCACTGAAGCTTTCTTT | CASSETTGTEAFF
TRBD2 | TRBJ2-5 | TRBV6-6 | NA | TGTGCCAGCAGTAGACCGAGGACTAGCGGAGAGACCCAGTACTTC | CASSRPRTSGETQYF
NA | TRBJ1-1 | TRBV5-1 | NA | TGCGCCAGCAGCCTCTTAGGACAGCCGAACACTGAAGCTTTCTTT | CASSLLGQPNTEAFF
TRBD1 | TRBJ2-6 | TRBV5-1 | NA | TGCGCCAGCAGCGCGACAGGGTTCAGTCACTCTGGGGCCAACGTCCTGACTTTC | CASSATGFSHSGANVLTF
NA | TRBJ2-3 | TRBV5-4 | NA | TGTGCCAGCAGCTTGCGGACAGATACGCAGTATTTT | CASSLRTDTQYF
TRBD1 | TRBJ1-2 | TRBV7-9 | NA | TGTGCCAGCAGCGCCGGTCCGGGACAGGAGGGCTATGGCTACACCTTC | CASSAGPGQEGYGYTF
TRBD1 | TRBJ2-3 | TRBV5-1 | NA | TGCGCCAGCAGCTTGGAGGGACAGGTGGACACAGATACGCAGTATTTT | CASSLEGQVDTDTQYF
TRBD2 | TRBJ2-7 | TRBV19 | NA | TGTGCCAGTAGTAGGGTAGCGGGAGTCGACGAGCAGTACTTC | CASSRVAGVDEQYF
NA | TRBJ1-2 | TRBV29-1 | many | TGCAGCGTTGGGGTACAGGGAGAGTTGGGCTACACCTTC | CSVGVQGELGYTF
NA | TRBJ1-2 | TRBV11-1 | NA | TGTGCCAGCGCCACCGGGGGAACCTATGGCTACACCTTC | CASATGGTYGYTF
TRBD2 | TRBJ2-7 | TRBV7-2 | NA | TGTGCCAGCGGCATCAGCGGGGGGCCTTCCTACGAGCAGTACTTC | CASGISGGPSYEQYF
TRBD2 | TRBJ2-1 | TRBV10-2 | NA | TGCGCCAGCAGTGAAAGAGCGGGGGAGTACAATGAGCAGTTCTTC | CASSERAGEYNEQFF
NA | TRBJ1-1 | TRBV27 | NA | TGTGCCAGCAGAGTCTTATCAGTGAACACTGAAGCTTTCTTT | CASRVLSVNTEAFF
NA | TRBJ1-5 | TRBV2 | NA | TGTGCCAGCAGTGTATCGGGGGAGACGGGTCAGCCCCAGCATTTT | CASSVSGETGQPQHF
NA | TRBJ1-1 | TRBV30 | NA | TGTGCCTGGAGTGTTCTGGGCAGGGAAAGAACTGAAGCTTTCTTT | CAWSVLGRERTEAFF
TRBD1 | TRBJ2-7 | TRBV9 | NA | TGTGCCAGCAGCGTAGGCGGGACAGGGGGCTTGGGTAACTACGAGCAGTACTTC | CASSVGGTGGLGNYEQYF
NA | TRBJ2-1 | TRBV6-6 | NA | TGTGCCAGCAGTTCAGCGGAGATCTACAATGAGCAGTTCTTC | CASSSAEIYNEQFF
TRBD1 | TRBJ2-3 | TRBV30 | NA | TGTGCCTGGAACAGGGGAGCAGATACGCAGTATTTT | CAWNRGADTQYF